The rows below give T cell receptor beta chains drawn from one sample of a study of technical replicates of blood from a handful of donors. Profiled with immunoSEQ multiplex PCR; TCRdb holds only in-frame clones, not every one. The sample lists 95,000 to 100,000 clones, nearly 96% occurring once. Sequencing was performed on T cells isolated from PBMCs. These receptors all come from a human donor in good health. CDR3s include the opening cysteine and the closing phenylalanine or tryptophan. Each record gives: clone size, D gene, CDR3 length, V gene, J gene, CDR3 DNA, CDR3 protein. The D gene is left open where the match is weak. Expanded clones get a size class; other rows say once, few or many, or leave the size out.

.,.,16,TRBV29-1,TRBJ1-4,TGCAGCCAAGGTGCCCTACAGGTCGCAACTAATGAAAAACTGTTTTTT,CSQGALQVATNEKLFF
once,TRBD1,14,TRBV27,TRBJ1-2,TGTGCCAGCAGTCTAACAGGGGGCGCGTGGGGCTACACCTTC,CASSLTGGAWGYTF
once,TRBD2,21,TRBV28,TRBJ2-3,TGTGCCAGCAGCATTACGTTCAGTCTGGGCCTAGCGGGAGGGCCCACAGATACGCAGTATTTT,CASSITFSLGLAGGPTDTQYF
.,.,12,TRBV6-4,TRBJ1-1,TGTGCCAGCAGTGACCCAACAGGGCGCGCTTTCTTT,CASSDPTGRAFF
.,.,16,TRBV4-2,TRBJ2-4,TGTGCCAGCAGCCAAGACTCTAGCCTAGCCAAAAACATTCAGTACTTC,CASSQDSSLAKNIQYF
.,.,14,TRBV19,TRBJ1-5,TGTGCCAGTAGTATCGGCCCGGGGGGCCAGCCCCAGCATTTT,CASSIGPGGQPQHF
.,.,16,TRBV28,TRBJ1-5,TGTGCCAGCAGAACTGGGACACTTCCTAGCAATCAGCCCCAGCATTTT,CASRTGTLPSNQPQHF
.,TRBD2,18,TRBV11-3,TRBJ2-1,TGTGCCAGCAGCTTAACCCGGACTAGCGGGAATTCCTACAATGAGCAGTTCTTC,CASSLTRTSGNSYNEQFF
once,TRBD2,16,TRBV7-9,TRBJ2-1,TGTGCCAGCAGCTTAGGGACTAGCATTTTATTGGATGAGCAGTTCTTC,CASSLGTSILLDEQFF
.,.,15,TRBV27,TRBJ2-3,TGTGCCAGCAGTTTAGGAGTGCCTAGCACAGATACGCAGTATTTT,CASSLGVPSTDTQYF
.,.,16,TRBV30,TRBJ1-4,TGTGCCTGGAGTCTTGCCAGAATCTCAACTAATGAAAAACTGTTTTTT,CAWSLARISTNEKLFF
.,TRBD1,15,TRBV28,TRBJ2-5,TGTGCCAGCAGCTACACGAGACAGGGCCAAGAGACCCAGTACTTC,CASSYTRQGQETQYF
.,.,14,TRBV11-2,TRBJ1-1,TGTGCCAGCAGCGCCGCGGACAGAAACACTGAAGCTTTCTTT,CASSAADRNTEAFF
.,TRBD1,19,TRBV28,TRBJ1-5,TGTGCCAGCAGTTTAATAGGAACCACTTGGGACAGCCCGACCCAGCCCCAGCATTTT,CASSLIGTTWDSPTQPQHF
.,.,16,TRBV11-3,TRBJ2-3,TGTGCCAGCAGCTTAGACCGGGGGTGGAGCACAGATACGCAGTATTTT,CASSLDRGWSTDTQYF
once,.,15,TRBV19,TRBJ1-1,TGTGCCAGTAGTATATCGGTTCGCGGGTGGACTGAAGCTTTCTTT,CASSISVRGWTEAFF
.,.,13,TRBV25-1,TRBJ2-7,TGTGCCAGCACCTTTGCGGGGAGTAACGAGCAGTACTTC,CASTFAGSNEQYF
.,TRBD1,13,TRBV30,TRBJ1-1,TGTGCCTGGAGTGTACGGGACAGGACTGAAGCTTTCTTT,CAWSVRDRTEAFF
.,.,17,TRBV27,TRBJ2-2,TGTGCCAGCAGTTTACAGGTTACGCCTTCGAACACCGGGGAGCTGTTTTTT,CASSLQVTPSNTGELFF
once,.,11,TRBV10-2,TRBJ2-3,TGCGCCAGCAGGCAGACAGATACGCAGTATTTT,CASRQTDTQYF
.,.,13,TRBV7-9,TRBJ2-7,TGTGCCAGCAGCTTTGAACTTGTCGCCGAGCAGTACTTC,CASSFELVAEQYF